The 23 T cell receptor beta chains presented below share a single source sample, sequenced in a study of cytomegalovirus exposure and HLA in healthy donors. The PCR had 60 Vbeta and 13 Jbeta primers. The table came from immunoSEQ multiplex PCR; TCRdb's copy has only in-frame clones and leaves some out. The profile covers roughly 200,000 clones, with roughly 80% appearing a single time and around 2.7% taken by the ten largest. The sequenced sample was PBMCs. All receptors come from a woman aged 40 to 55 in good health and CMV-seronegative.

In nucleotides, the CDR3 is TGTGCTAGTGGTTTGGCTGCGGGGGAAGATGAAAAACTGTTTTTT. Its translation: CASGLAAGEDEKLFF. V and J are TRBV12-5 and TRBJ1-4, with TRBD1 as a possible D gene (5 bases). CDR1 is LGHNT and CDR2 is FRNRAP in the germline V gene. This CDR3 contains 15 residues. V lost 1 base and J 6 bases, leaving 12 bases between the germline ends.

This clone was counted a few times. This chain links TRBV29-1 with TRBJ2-7; a weak D match, TRBD2 (5 bases). Between the trimmed V and J ends, which lost 6 bases and 2 bases, there was a span of 8 bases. The CDR3 has 11 amino acids. Germline CDR1 and CDR2: SQVTM and ANQGSEA. CDR3: CSVAEAYEQYF. Written as DNA, the CDR3 is TGCAGCGTAGCGGAAGCCTACGAGCAGTACTTC.

This chain uses TRBV19 with TRBJ1-2; no firm D call. Germline CDR1 reads LNHDA; CDR2 reads SQIVND (reference sequence). Between the trimmed V and J ends, which lost 5 bases and 8 bases, there was a span of 15 bases. The CDR3 spans 13 residues. The CDR3 protein is CASSLVGWEGYTF. CDR3 coding DNA: TGTGCCAGTAGTCTCGTTGGCTGGGAGGGCTACACCTTC. The full variable domain, in which reference TRBV19 and TRBJ1-2 provide the parts outside the CDR3, is DGGITQSPKYLFRKEGQNVTLSCEQNLNHDAMYWYRQDPGQGLRLIYYSQIVNDFQKGDIAEGYSVSREKKESFPLTVTSAQKNPTAFYLCASSLVGWEGYTFGSGTRLTVV.

This clone appeared once. The chain links TRBV19 to TRBJ2-1; 10 positions match TRBD2. Germline V gene lookup returns CDR1 LNHDA and CDR2 SQIVND (reference sequence). The ends lost 10 bases at V and 4 bases at J; junction bases unmatched: 7. The CDR3 sequence is 14 residues long. CDR3 nucleotides: TGTGCCACCCAGCGGGAGGGAACTTACAATGAGCAGTTCTTC. It specifies CATQREGTYNEQFF. The complete variable domain, with remaining parts taken from reference TRBV19 and TRBJ2-1, reads DGGITQSPKYLFRKEGQNVTLSCEQNLNHDAMYWYRQDPGQGLRLIYYSQIVNDFQKGDIAEGYSVSREKKESFPLTVTSAQKNPTAFYLCATQREGTYNEQFFGPGTRLTVL.

The chain employs TRBV5-4 and TRBJ2-4; D uncertain. CDR1 is SGHNT, CDR2 YYREEE, per germline (reference sequence). The length of the CDR3 is 14 residues. The V end lost 1 base, the J end lost 0 bases, and 5 bases lay between the germline ends. CDR3 residues: CASSLFIAKNIQYF. The CDR3 region has the DNA TGTGCCAGCAGCTTGTTTATAGCCAAAAACATTCAGTACTTC.

The rearrangement uses TRBV6-5 and TRBJ2-7; a possible D gene is TRBD2 (6 bases). The V end lost 3 bases, the J end lost 2 bases, and 14 bases lay between the germline ends. Germline V CDR1 and CDR2: MNHEY, SVGAGI. The CDR3 is 15 amino acids. For the CDR3, the DNA is TGTGCCAGCAGTTATGGGCAGGGAGGAACCTACGAGCAGTACTTC. Protein sequence: CASSYGQGGTYEQYF.

This rearrangement joins TRBV4-2 to TRBJ2-3; D uncertain. This CDR3 comprises 15 residues. V was pared by 5 bases and J by 0 bases, with 12 bases between. CDR1 is LGHNA and CDR2 is YNFKEQ in the germline V gene. DNA for the CDR3: TGTGCCAGCAGCTCAACAGCCCCTAGCACAGATACGCAGTATTTT. Translated, it gives CASSSTAPSTDTQYF.

The CDR3 region is CAIAASSGRLNYEQYF. The CDR3 bases are TGCGCCATCGCGGCTTCTAGCGGGAGGCTAAACTACGAGCAGTACTTC. The V and J genes are TRBV10-1 and TRBJ2-5, with 11 bases matching TRBD2. The closer fit of TRBJ2-7 to the DNA end suggests the J call may be wrong. The CDR3 sequence is 16 residues long. Germline CDR1 WNHNN, CDR2 SYGVQD (reference sequence).

The V gene is TRBV27, the J gene TRBJ1-1; D is unresolved. Trimming removed 6 bases at V and 4 bases at J, with 15 bases between. This CDR3 has 14 residues. Germline values: CDR1 MNHEY, CDR2 SMNVEV (reference sequence). As DNA, the CDR3 is TGTGCCAGCAGCCCGACGCGGGGAAGCACTGAAGCTTTCTTT. It is translated as CASSPTRGSTEAFF.

The V call is TRBV2, the J call TRBJ1-2, with D possibly being TRBD1 (5 bases). Germline values: CDR1 SNHLY, CDR2 FYNNEI. The CDR3 runs to 14 residues. V gave up 7 bases and J gave up 3 bases, with 15 bases separating them. The DNA of the CDR3 is TGTGCCAGCACCCAAGGGTTCAGGGACTATGGCTACACCTTC. As protein: CASTQGFRDYGYTF.

V is TRBV28 and J is TRBJ1-1, with D maybe TRBD1 (5 bases). V was clipped by 6 bases and J by 6 bases, with 11 bases between them. This CDR3 comprises 12 residues. The germline CDR1 and CDR2 sequences are MDHEN and SYDVKM. This chain's CDR3 is CASRGGNAEAFF. Written as DNA, the CDR3 is TGTGCCAGCAGGGGGGGAAACGCTGAAGCTTTCTTT.

This clone appeared a single time. V is TRBV7-8 and J is TRBJ2-3; 7 bases agree with TRBD2. Germline CDR1 and CDR2: SGHVS and FQNEAQ. V gave up 4 bases and J gave up 0 bases; unmatched junction bases: 13. The CDR3 sequence is 18 residues long. CDR3 residues: CASSSTEGAGRSTDTQYF. As DNA, the CDR3 is TGTGCCAGCAGCTCAACCGAAGGAGCGGGAAGGAGCACAGATACGCAGTATTTT.

Details on this clone: At one end, the junction sequence differs from germline, possibly due to a read error. The V and J genes are TRBV7-9 and TRBJ2-7; 7 nucleotides line up with TRBD1. Germline CDR1 reads SEHNR; CDR2 reads FQNEAQ (reference sequence). The CDR3 extends over 16 amino acids. Written as DNA, the CDR3 is TGTTCCAGCAGCTTAACGACAAGACAGGGTAGCTACGAGCAGTACTTC. Its translation is CSSSLTTRQGSYEQYF.

This clone was counted a single time. The chain has TRBV7-8 and TRBJ1-5; D not certain. Trimming took 1 base from V and 0 from J, leaving 10 bases between them. This CDR3 is built from 16 residues. The germline CDR1 and CDR2 sequences are SGHVS and FQNEAQ. This CDR3 reads CASSLEAGFSNQPQHF. In nucleotides, the CDR3 is TGTGCCAGCAGCTTAGAGGCGGGGTTTAGCAATCAGCCCCAGCATTTT.

The V gene is TRBV4-1, the J gene TRBJ2-2; TRBD1 might be the D (6 bases). Deletions cut 3 bases from V and 5 bases from J, with 13 bases between. Germline-derived CDR1 and CDR2 are MGHRA and YSYEKL. This CDR3 comprises 15 residues. The CDR3 protein is CASSQDRTVTGELFF. As DNA, the CDR3 is TGCGCCAGCAGCCAGGACCGGACAGTAACCGGGGAGCTGTTTTTT.

The V and J genes are TRBV4-1 and TRBJ2-5, with 8 nucleotides matching TRBD2. The V segment lost 2 bases and the J segment 4 bases; nucleotides outside the gene matches: 9. Germline-derived CDR1 and CDR2 are MGHRA and YSYEKL. The CDR3 is 16 amino acids. The CDR3 reads CASSQNSGVVSETQYF. The DNA for the CDR3 is TGCGCCAGCAGCCAAAATAGCGGGGTGGTGTCAGAGACCCAGTACTTC.

The chain recombines TRBV6-5 with TRBJ1-1, with D perhaps TRBD1 (6 bases). Germline V gene data show CDR1 as MNHEY and CDR2 as SVGAGI. Between the trimmed V and J ends, which lost 6 bases and 4 bases, there was a span of 12 bases. The CDR3 loop spans 13 amino acids. This CDR3 reads CASRTLGGTEAFF. The CDR3 DNA reads as TGTGCCAGCAGGACCTTAGGGGGCACTGAAGCTTTCTTT.

The chain links TRBV19 to TRBJ2-6, with D uncertain. The CDR3 has 14 amino acids. V was pared by 9 bases and J by 1 base, with 10 bases between. CDR1 LNHDA and CDR2 SQIVND come from the germline V gene (reference sequence). The CDR3 is CASTTRSGANVLTF. CDR3 DNA sequence: TGTGCCAGCACGACACGATCTGGGGCCAACGTCCTGACTTTC.

The chain carries TRBV10-1 and TRBJ2-1; D unclear. Germline assignment: CDR1 WNHNN and CDR2 SYGVQD (reference sequence). The CDR3 extends over 13 amino acids. Deletions cut 5 bases from V and 4 bases from J, with 9 bases between. DNA for the CDR3: TGCGCCAGCAGTCCCACTCGTTACAATGAGCAGTTCTTC. Translated, it gives CASSPTRYNEQFF.

The DNA of the CDR3 is TGTGCCAGCAGCTTAGCGTCCTTGTCAGTGAACACTGAAGCTTTCTTT. Residues: CASSLASLSVNTEAFF. The chain recombines TRBV7-9 with TRBJ1-1; D unclear. Germline CDR1 reads SEHNR; CDR2 reads FQNEAQ (reference sequence). Trimming cost V 0 bases and J 0 bases, with 11 bases left between them. The CDR3 contains 16 residues.

CDR3 loop: CASSFLPWYEQYF. Written as DNA, the CDR3 is TGTGCCAGCAGTTTTCTGCCCTGGTACGAGCAGTACTTC. The chain employs TRBV6-6 and TRBJ2-5; the D is unclear. Matching the DNA end better, TRBJ2-7 makes the J call doubtful. The germline gives CDR1 MNHNY, CDR2 SVGAGI (reference sequence). The CDR3 is 13 amino acids.

This chain joins TRBV5-6 and TRBJ2-1; D may be TRBD2 (6 bases). V lost 2 bases and J lost 0, with 12 bases in between. The CDR3 length is 16 residues. Looked up from germline, CDR1 is SGHDT and CDR2 is YYEEEE. CDR3 DNA: TGTGCCAGCAGCTTCGGCGGGGCAGGCTCCTACAATGAGCAGTTCTTC. Translated: CASSFGGAGSYNEQFF.

This clone was seen only once. The chain couples TRBV5-1 to TRBJ2-1, with 8 positions matching TRBD2. This CDR3 comprises 16 residues. Trimming took 1 base from V and 7 from J; bases not matched to a gene: 10. The germline CDR1 and CDR2 sequences are SGHRS and YFSETQ. CDR3 sequence (DNA): TGCGCCAGCAGCTTGTACTCGGGAGGGCCGAAGAATGAGCAGTTCTTC. Its translation is CASSLYSGGPKNEQFF.